These 26 T cell receptor beta chains were all obtained from the same sample, sequenced in a study of chemoradiotherapy in HPV16-positive cancers. Clones were read by immunoSEQ multiplex PCR, and TCRdb kept only the in-frame ones, dropping some. Seen here are some 30,000 clones, about 85% observed once, and the top ten hold 2.1%. This specimen consisted of blood, obtained from a patient who underwent chemoradiotherapy. These receptors came from a human donor with HPV-associated anogenital cancer.

This chain connects TRBV28 to TRBJ1-2, with a possible D match to TRBD1 (6 bases). Trimming shortened V by 6 bases and J by 5 bases, and 10 bases separated the two germline ends. The CDR3 spans 12 residues. Germline V CDR1 and CDR2: MDHEN, SYDVKM. The DNA for the CDR3 is TGTGCCAGCAGGTGGGGGCGGTATGGCTACACCTTC. This sequence encodes CASRWGRYGYTF.

The gene calls are TRBV2 and TRBJ2-5; tentative D call: TRBD2 (5 bases). CDR1 is SNHLY, CDR2 FYNNEI, per germline. The CDR3 contains 12 residues. Trimming cost V 8 bases and J 5 bases, with 12 bases left between them. The CDR3 spells CASGAERETQYF. The CDR3, as DNA: TGTGCCAGCGGAGCGGAAAGGGAGACCCAGTACTTC.

The chain carries TRBV18 and TRBJ2-5; no firm D call. The J call is doubtful: the DNA matches TRBJ2-7 better. Germline V gene sequence: CDR1 KGHSH, CDR2 LQKENI. The CDR3 loop spans 12 amino acids. CDR3 sequence: CASSSTDYEQYF. The CDR3 coding sequence is TGTGCCAGCTCATCAACAGATTACGAGCAGTACTTC.

The chain couples TRBV6-5 to TRBJ2-3; a weak D match, TRBD1 (6 bases). Trimming pared 4 bases from V and 0 bases from J, leaving 8 bases between. Germline V CDR1 and CDR2: MNHEY, SVGAGI. This CDR3 is built from 14 residues. Written as DNA, the CDR3 is TGTGCCAGCAGTTTTACAGGGAGCACAGATACGCAGTATTTT. Its translation is CASSFTGSTDTQYF.

This clone was observed a single time. The chain uses TRBV7-8 and TRBJ2-6; no definite D call. V was pared by 5 bases and J by 5 bases, with 19 bases between. The CDR3 covers 17 residues. Germline V gene sequence: CDR1 SGHVS, CDR2 FQNEAQ. The CDR3 reads CASSALFPQSRANVLTF. The CDR3 nucleotides read TGTGCCAGCAGCGCCTTATTCCCACAAAGTCGGGCCAACGTCCTGACTTTC.

This clone was seen a few times. CDR3 bases: TGTGCCAGTGGAATAGCGGGGGGCTTTGGCACCGGGGAGCTGTTTTTT. This sequence encodes CASGIAGGFGTGELFF. V gene TRBV19 combines with J gene TRBJ2-2; 10 bases are a match to TRBD2. This CDR3 region has 16 residues. J gave up 4 bases and V 8 bases, and 10 bases lay outside the gene matches. Looked up from germline, CDR1 is LNHDA and CDR2 is SQIVND (reference sequence). Full variable domain (missing parts from reference TRBV19 and TRBJ2-2): DGGITQSPKYLFRKEGQNVTLSCEQNLNHDAMYWYRQDPGQGLRLIYYSQIVNDFQKGDIAEGYSVSREKKESFPLTVTSAQKNPTAFYLCASGIAGGFGTGELFFGEGSRLTVL.

This chain connects TRBV11-3 to TRBJ1-1; D unclear. V was cut by 5 bases and J by 4 bases, with 14 bases left in between. The germline gives CDR1 SGHNT, CDR2 YENEEA. The CDR3 totals 14 residues. The DNA for the CDR3 is TGTGCCAGCAGCCCCGGGTCCTCGGGCACTGAAGCTTTCTTT. This translates into CASSPGSSGTEAFF.

The chain combines TRBV10-3 with TRBJ2-7, with 12 bases fitting TRBD2. Germline CDR1 ENHRY, CDR2 SYGVKD. The V and J ends lost 4 bases and 1 base, in that order; junction bases with no gene match: 5. This CDR3 contains 16 residues. The CDR3 is CAISGSSGGASYEQYF. CDR3 bases: TGTGCCATCAGTGGGTCTAGCGGGGGGGCATCCTACGAGCAGTACTTC.

This chain links TRBV2 with TRBJ2-1; the match to TRBD1 covers 7 bases. There are 18 residues in the CDR3. The germline CDR1 and CDR2 sequences are SNHLY and FYNNEI. After removal of 5 bases from V and 2 bases from J, the junction contained 15 bases not matched to a gene. CDR3 region: CASSRTQTDRDTYNEQFF. In DNA form, the CDR3 reads TGTGCCAGCAGTCGTACACAAACAGACAGGGACACCTACAATGAGCAGTTCTTC.

CDR3 coding DNA: TGTGCCGCCGGGACAGGGGCCCTTCTCACCTACGAGCAGTACTTC. Its translation: CAAGTGALLTYEQYF. The genes are TRBV28 and TRBJ2-7, with TRBD1 matching over 10 bases. The germline V gene has CDR1 MDHEN and CDR2 SYDVKM. This CDR3 is built from 15 residues. Losses at the gene ends were 11 bases for V and 2 bases for J; bases not matched to a gene: 12.

V usage is TRBV5-1 and J usage is TRBJ2-2, with 7 nucleotides matching TRBD2. The CDR3 has 14 residues. Germline V gene lookup returns CDR1 SGHRS and CDR2 YFSETQ. Germline trimming cut 4 bases from V and 5 bases from J; bases unmatched to any gene: 5. In DNA, the CDR3 is TGCGCCAGCAGCCCGGGACTACAAACCGGGGAGCTGTTTTTT. The encoded protein is CASSPGLQTGELFF. Variable domain in full (rest from reference TRBV5-1 and TRBJ2-2): KAGVTQTPRYLIKTRGQQVTLSCSPISGHRSVSWYQQTPGQGLQFLFEYFSETQRNKGNFPGRFSGRQFSNSRSEMNVSTLELGDSALYLCASSPGLQTGELFFGEGSRLTVL.

The chain combines TRBV11-1 with TRBJ2-7, with D maybe TRBD1 (5 bases). Trimming took off 3 bases at V and 2 bases at J, with 11 bases between the two ends. Per germline, CDR1 SGHAT and CDR2 FQDESV (reference sequence). CDR3 length: 14 residues. The CDR3 protein is CASSFPREPYEQYF. The CDR3 coding sequence is TGTGCCAGCAGCTTTCCCAGGGAACCCTACGAGCAGTACTTC.

The gene calls are TRBV6-5 and TRBJ2-7; 7 positions match TRBD1. Germline CDR1 and CDR2: MNHEY and SVGAGI. The trim removed 5 bases at V and 0 bases at J, leaving 7 bases unmatched. There are 15 residues in the CDR3. The CDR3 here is CASSTTTGSSYEQYF. The CDR3 nucleotides read TGTGCCAGCAGTACAACGACAGGGAGCTCCTACGAGCAGTACTTC.

The gene calls are TRBV27 and TRBJ2-3, with 7 bases identical to TRBD1. Per germline, CDR1 MNHEY and CDR2 SMNVEV (reference sequence). The V gene end was trimmed by 6 bases and the J gene end by 1 base; junction bases not matched to a gene: 7. The CDR3 runs 15 residues. CDR3 sequence (DNA): TGTGCCAGCAGGACCAACAGGGGAGGCACAGATACGCAGTATTTT. It translates to CASRTNRGGTDTQYF.

The V call is TRBV7-9, the J call TRBJ1-1, with TRBD1 as a possible D gene (5 bases). Per germline, CDR1 SEHNR and CDR2 FQNEAQ (reference sequence). The CDR3 runs to 13 residues. Trimming pared 6 bases from V and 6 bases from J, leaving 14 bases between. The CDR3 protein is CASSEQAGPEAFF. Here the CDR3 DNA reads TGTGCCAGCAGTGAACAGGCGGGGCCTGAAGCTTTCTTT.

In DNA form, the CDR3 reads TGTGCCAGCAGCTGGATCGGTGGGGTTAAAGATACGCAGTATTTT. This translates into CASSWIGGVKDTQYF. The chain is built from TRBV7-2 and TRBJ2-3; the D is unclear. The germline V and J ends were trimmed by 4 bases and 5 bases, with 16 bases remaining between them. The CDR3 has 15 amino acids. CDR1 is SGHTA, CDR2 FQGNSA, per germline.

The chain is built from TRBV9 and TRBJ2-5; D may be TRBD1 or TRBD2 (5 bases each). V lost 2 bases, J lost 3 bases, and 14 bases lay in between. Germline V gene data show CDR1 as SGDLS and CDR2 as YYNGEE. The CDR3 has 15 amino acids. CDR3 coding DNA: TGTGCCAGCAGCGTTGACGGGACGGCTAAAGAGACCCAGTACTTC. This codes for CASSVDGTAKETQYF.

The chain has TRBV2 and TRBJ1-2; 8 bases align to TRBD1. CDR3 length: 13 residues. Trimming at V came to 6 bases and at J to 6 bases, leaving 6 bases not matched to a gene. CDR1 SNHLY and CDR2 FYNNEI come from the germline V gene. The CDR3 is CASRPDRVDGYTF. DNA for the CDR3: TGTGCCAGCAGACCGGACAGGGTCGATGGCTACACCTTC. Together with reference TRBV2 and TRBJ1-2, the CDR3 gives the full variable domain: EPEVTQTPSHQVTQMGQEVILRCVPISNHLYFYWYRQILGQKVEFLVSFYNNEISEKSEIFDDQFSVERPDGSNFTLKIRSTKLEDSAMYFCASRPDRVDGYTFGSGTRLTVV.

The rearrangement joins TRBV7-2 to TRBJ1-6, with D tentatively TRBD1 (5 bases). The V gene's germline CDR1 is SGHTA and CDR2 FQGNSA. V lost 8 bases to trimming and J lost 7 bases, with 12 bases between them. The CDR3 is 13 amino acids. The CDR3: CASRWQGNSPLHF. As DNA, the CDR3 is TGTGCCAGCCGCTGGCAGGGCAATTCACCCCTCCACTTT.

The CDR3 nucleotides are TGTGCCAGCAGCTCGGTACCTTACGAGCAGTACTTC. It yields the protein CASSSVPYEQYF. The rearrangement joins TRBV6-5 to TRBJ2-7; D is unresolved. This CDR3 has 12 residues. Trimming left V 6 bases short and J 4 bases short, with 10 bases between. Germline V gene sequence: CDR1 MNHEY, CDR2 SVGAGI.

The chain employs TRBV9 and TRBJ2-1, with D tentatively TRBD1 (6 bases). This CDR3 has 15 residues. V dropped 0 bases and J dropped 3 bases, with 10 bases sitting between them. Looked up from germline, CDR1 is SGDLS and CDR2 is YYNGEE. In DNA form, the CDR3 reads TGTGCCAGCAGCGTAGGGCAGGGGAACTACAATGAGCAGTTCTTC. Its translation is CASSVGQGNYNEQFF.

The chain joins TRBV18 to TRBJ1-6; 7 bases line up with TRBD1. This CDR3 is built from 14 residues. Germline V gives CDR1 KGHSH, CDR2 LQKENI. V trimming: 5 bases; J trimming: 9 bases; junction bases outside the gene matches: 7. This CDR3 reads CASSRGQSSSPLHF. CDR3 coding DNA: TGTGCCAGCTCAAGGGGGCAATCTAGTTCACCCCTCCACTTT.

The gene calls are TRBV11-2 and TRBJ1-1, with D hard to call. V dropped 1 base and J dropped 0 bases, with 9 bases sitting between them. The length of the CDR3 is 15 residues. CDR1 and CDR2 from the germline V gene are SGHAT and FQNNGV. The CDR3 loop is CASSLGPAMNTEAFF. CDR3 sequence (DNA): TGTGCCAGCAGCTTAGGCCCTGCTATGAACACTGAAGCTTTCTTT.

The DNA of the CDR3 is TGTGCCAGCACCCTGATTGCCGGGGGGACACTTTACAATGAGCAGTTCTTC. Amino acid sequence: CASTLIAGGTLYNEQFF. The rearrangement joins TRBV28 to TRBJ2-1, with a possible D match to TRBD2 (7 bases). The CDR3 runs 17 residues. The germline V gene encodes CDR1 MDHEN and CDR2 SYDVKM. The germline V and J ends were trimmed by 7 bases and 4 bases, with 23 bases remaining between them.

The chain couples TRBV5-1 to TRBJ2-3; 9 nucleotides align to TRBD1. V trimming: 4 bases; J trimming: 5 bases; junction bases outside the gene matches: 5. The length of the CDR3 is 14 residues. Germline CDR1 SGHRS, CDR2 YFSETQ. CDR3 sequence: CASSKGQGVDTQYF. CDR3 coding DNA: TGCGCCAGCAGCAAGGGACAGGGAGTAGATACGCAGTATTTT.

CDR3 sequence reads: CASSPWVGQSSYEQYF. The DNA of the CDR3 is TGCGCCAGCAGCCCCTGGGTCGGACAGAGCTCCTACGAGCAGTACTTC. The chain joins TRBV5-1 to TRBJ2-7, with D possibly matching TRBD1 (6 bases). V lost 4 bases and J 0 bases, leaving 17 bases between the germline ends. Germline loops: CDR1 SGHRS, CDR2 YFSETQ. The CDR3 is 16 amino acids. Combining the CDR3 with reference TRBV5-1 and TRBJ2-7 gives the whole variable domain KAGVTQTPRYLIKTRGQQVTLSCSPISGHRSVSWYQQTPGQGLQFLFEYFSETQRNKGNFPGRFSGRQFSNSRSEMNVSTLELGDSALYLCASSPWVGQSSYEQYFGPGTRLTVT.